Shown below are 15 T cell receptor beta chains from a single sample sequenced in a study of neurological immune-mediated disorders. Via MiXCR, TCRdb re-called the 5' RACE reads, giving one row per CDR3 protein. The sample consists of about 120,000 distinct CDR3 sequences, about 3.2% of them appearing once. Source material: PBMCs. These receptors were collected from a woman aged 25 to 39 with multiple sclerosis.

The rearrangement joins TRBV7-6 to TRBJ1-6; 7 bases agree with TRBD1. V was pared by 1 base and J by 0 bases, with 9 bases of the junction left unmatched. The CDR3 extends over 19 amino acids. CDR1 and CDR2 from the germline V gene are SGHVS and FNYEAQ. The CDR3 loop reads CASSLESGQSNSYNSPLHF. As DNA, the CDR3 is TGTGCCAGCAGCTTAGAATCGGGACAGTCAAACTCCTATAATTCACCCCTCCACTTT.

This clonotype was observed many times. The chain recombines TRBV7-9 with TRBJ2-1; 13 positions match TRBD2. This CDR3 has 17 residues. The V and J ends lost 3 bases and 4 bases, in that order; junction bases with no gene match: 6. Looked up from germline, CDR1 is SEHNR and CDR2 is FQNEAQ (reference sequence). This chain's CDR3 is CASSFGGLAGRYNEQFF. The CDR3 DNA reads TGTGCCAGCAGCTTTGGGGGACTAGCGGGGAGATACAATGAGCAGTTCTTC.

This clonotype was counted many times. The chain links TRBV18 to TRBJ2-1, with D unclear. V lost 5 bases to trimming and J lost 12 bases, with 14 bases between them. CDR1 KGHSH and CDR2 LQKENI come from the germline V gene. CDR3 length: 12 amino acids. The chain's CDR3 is CASSMKSVAQFF. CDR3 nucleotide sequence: TGTGCCAGCTCAATGAAGAGTGTAGCGCAGTTCTTC.

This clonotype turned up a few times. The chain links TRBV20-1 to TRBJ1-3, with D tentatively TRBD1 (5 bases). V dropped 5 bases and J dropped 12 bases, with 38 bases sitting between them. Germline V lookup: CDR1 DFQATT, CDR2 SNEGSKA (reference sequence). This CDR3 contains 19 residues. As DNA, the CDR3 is TGCAGTGCTCGACCCATCGTCCGGGACGCTCGGACCTCTGGAAAAAACATATATTTT. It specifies CSARPIVRDARTSGKNIYF.

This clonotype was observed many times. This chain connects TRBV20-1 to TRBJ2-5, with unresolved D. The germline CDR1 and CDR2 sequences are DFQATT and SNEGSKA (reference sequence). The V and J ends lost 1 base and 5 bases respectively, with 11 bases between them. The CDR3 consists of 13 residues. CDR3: CSARARVGETQYF. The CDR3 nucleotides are TGCAGTGCTAGAGCTCGGGTAGGGGAGACCCAGTACTTC.

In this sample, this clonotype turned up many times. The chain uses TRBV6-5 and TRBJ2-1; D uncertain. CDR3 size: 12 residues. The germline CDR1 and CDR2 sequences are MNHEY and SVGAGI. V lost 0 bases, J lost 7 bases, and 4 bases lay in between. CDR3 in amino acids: CASSYSVNEQFF. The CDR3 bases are TGTGCCAGCAGTTACTCAGTAAATGAGCAGTTCTTC.

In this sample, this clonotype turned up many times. For the CDR3, the DNA is TGTGCCAGCAGCGAAGGATTAAACATTCAGTACTTC. The encoded protein is CASSEGLNIQYF. V and J are TRBV7-2 and TRBJ2-4; D not certain. The germline gives CDR1 SGHTA, CDR2 FQGNSA. V was cut by 5 bases and J by 6 bases, with 8 bases left in between. This CDR3 has 12 residues.

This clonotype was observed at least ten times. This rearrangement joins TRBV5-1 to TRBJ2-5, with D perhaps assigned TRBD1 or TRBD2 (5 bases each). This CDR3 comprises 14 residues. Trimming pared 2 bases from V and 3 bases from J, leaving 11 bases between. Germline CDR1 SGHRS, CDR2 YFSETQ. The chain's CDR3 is CASSFRDGKETQYF. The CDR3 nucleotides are TGCGCCAGCAGCTTCCGGGACGGGAAAGAGACCCAGTACTTC.

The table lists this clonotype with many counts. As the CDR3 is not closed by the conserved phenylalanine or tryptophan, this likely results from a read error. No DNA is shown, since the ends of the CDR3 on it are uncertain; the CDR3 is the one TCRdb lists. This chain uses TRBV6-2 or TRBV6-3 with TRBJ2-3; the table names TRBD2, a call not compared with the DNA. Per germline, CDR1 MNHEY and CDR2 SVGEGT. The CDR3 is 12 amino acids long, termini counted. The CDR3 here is CASRKTGLQPVV.

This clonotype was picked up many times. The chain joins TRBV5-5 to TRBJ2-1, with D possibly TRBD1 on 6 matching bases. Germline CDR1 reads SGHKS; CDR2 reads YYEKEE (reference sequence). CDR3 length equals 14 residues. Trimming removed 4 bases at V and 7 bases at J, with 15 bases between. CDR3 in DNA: TGTGCCAGCAGCCAGGGGAACCGACAGAATGAGCAGTTCTTC. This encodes CASSQGNRQNEQFF.

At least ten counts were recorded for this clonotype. Here the CDR3 DNA reads TGTGCCAGCAGTTGGTCGCCTCCGGTGAACACTGAAGCTTTCTTT. Amino acid sequence: CASSWSPPVNTEAFF. The chain joins TRBV27 to TRBJ1-1; D gene ambiguous. Trimming cost V 4 bases and J 0 bases, with 12 bases left between them. Germline V lookup: CDR1 MNHEY, CDR2 SMNVEV (reference sequence). The CDR3 is made up of 15 amino acids.

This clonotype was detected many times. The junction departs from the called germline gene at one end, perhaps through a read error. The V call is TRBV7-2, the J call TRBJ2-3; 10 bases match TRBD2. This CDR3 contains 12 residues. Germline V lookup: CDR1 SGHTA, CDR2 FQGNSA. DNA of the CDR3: TGTGCCAGCAGCCCCCTAGCGGGGGCGCCTCTCTTT. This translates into CASSPLAGAPLF.

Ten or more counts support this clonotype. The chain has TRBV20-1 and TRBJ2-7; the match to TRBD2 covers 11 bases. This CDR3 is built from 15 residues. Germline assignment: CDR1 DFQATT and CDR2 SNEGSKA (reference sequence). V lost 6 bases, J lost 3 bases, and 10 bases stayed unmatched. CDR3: CSATAIAGGGYEQYF. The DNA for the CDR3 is TGCAGTGCCACCGCCATAGCGGGAGGGGGCTACGAGCAGTACTTC.

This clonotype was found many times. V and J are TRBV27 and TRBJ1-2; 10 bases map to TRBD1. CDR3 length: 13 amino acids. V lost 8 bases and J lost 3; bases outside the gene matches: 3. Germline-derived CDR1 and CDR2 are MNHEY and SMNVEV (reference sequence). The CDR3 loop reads CASRDRGYYGYTF. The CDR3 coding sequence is TGTGCCAGCCGGGACAGGGGCTACTATGGCTACACCTTC.

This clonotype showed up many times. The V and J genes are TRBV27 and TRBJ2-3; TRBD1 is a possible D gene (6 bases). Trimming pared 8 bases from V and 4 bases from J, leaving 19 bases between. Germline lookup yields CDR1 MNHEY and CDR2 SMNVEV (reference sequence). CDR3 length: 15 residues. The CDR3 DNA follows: TGTGCCAGCCACCGAATGTCAGGGGCTCCAGATACGCAGTATTTT. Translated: CASHRMSGAPDTQYF.